These 32 T cell receptor beta chains came from one sample sequenced in a study of tumor and adjacent non-tumor tissue in lung cancer. A modified ARM-PCR protocol with three rounds of nested PCR amplified TCRbeta. TCRdb analysed the multiplex PCR reads with MiXCR anew, one entry per CDR3 protein. Among approximately 79,000 distinct CDR3 sequences listed, just under 75% were seen once. This sample's RNA came from whole unsorted tissue. Sequenced material: lung tumor tissue. These receptors all stem from a middle-aged woman with non-small cell lung cancer.

As for this clonotype: A read error is possible here, since a much larger clone lies one base away. The genes are TRBV20-1 and TRBJ2-3; the D call may be TRBD1 or TRBD2 (6 bases each). This CDR3 has 14 residues. From germline, CDR1 is DFQATT and CDR2 SNEGSKA (reference sequence). The CDR3 spells CSTRTGASTDTQYF. The DNA of the CDR3 is TGCAGTACTAGAACGGGGGCGAGCACAGATACGCAGTATTTT.

This clonotype qualifies as medium-sized (0.01 to 0.1%). The gene calls are TRBV29-1 and TRBJ2-7; 7 bases match TRBD2. CDR1 and CDR2 (germline): SQVTM, ANQGSEA. The V and J ends lost 4 bases and 5 bases, in that order; junction bases with no gene match: 8. This CDR3 has 13 amino acids. The CDR3 bases are TGCAGCGTTGGGGTTCTTCGGGGGGACGAGCAGTACTTC. This translates into CSVGVLRGDEQYF.

The J gene is TRBJ2-3, the V gene TRBV11-1; D gene uncertain. Trimming removed 9 bases at V and 3 bases at J, with 16 bases between. This CDR3 has 14 residues. CDR1 is SGHAT, CDR2 FQDESV, per germline (reference sequence). In nucleotides, the CDR3 is TGTGCCAGGAGCCCCACAGAGACTACAGATACGCAGTATTTT. Translating it yields CARSPTETTDTQYF.

This clonotype came up a few times. The CDR3 nucleotides are TGCAGTGCTAAGGCCCCCATAGCGGGAGAAAAGACCCAGTACTTC. Its translation: CSAKAPIAGEKTQYF. V is TRBV20-1 and J is TRBJ2-5; TRBD2 matches at 9 bases. V was pared by 4 bases and J by 6 bases, with 12 bases of the junction left unmatched. The length of the CDR3 is 15 residues. Germline V lookup: CDR1 DFQATT, CDR2 SNEGSKA (reference sequence).

A remark on this clonotype: An end of the junction does not agree with germline; a read error may underlie this. J is TRBJ2-1 and V is TRBV5-1; maybe TRBD2 (6 bases). The CDR3 runs to 14 residues. The germline gives CDR1 SGHRS, CDR2 YFSETQ. The CDR3 nucleotides read TGCGCCAGCAGCCCCGGGACTGTGATGTATGAGCAGTTCTTT. Its protein is CASSPGTVMYEQFF.

Here the CDR3 reads CTGRLSGYEQYF. DNA of the CDR3: TGTACCGGCAGGTTATCAGGGTACGAGCAGTACTTC. The rearrangement links TRBV11-3 to TRBJ2-7; the D gene is possibly TRBD1 (5 bases). Germline V gene lookup returns CDR1 SGHNT and CDR2 YENEEA. The CDR3 extends over 12 amino acids.

A note on this clonotype: At one boundary the junction diverges from the germline segment, which might be a read error. The rearrangement uses TRBV29-1 and TRBJ1-1; maybe TRBD1 (5 bases). The CDR3 runs to 13 residues. Germline V gene lookup returns CDR1 SQVTM and CDR2 ANQGSEA. The CDR3 bases are TGCAGCGTTGGGGACGGACTGAATACTGAAGCTTTCTTT. It translates to CSVGDGLNTEAFF.

The chain joins TRBV6-5 to TRBJ1-5, with D possibly being TRBD1 (6 bases). The germline CDR1 and CDR2 sequences are MNHEY and SVGAGI. The V gene lost 11 bases and the J gene lost 3 bases, with 17 bases spanning the gap. The CDR3 runs to 14 residues. The CDR3 DNA reads TGTGCCCACAGATACTGGACAGCCAATCAGCCCCAGCATTTT. It encodes CAHRYWTANQPQHF.

As concerns this clonotype: One end of the junction is discordant with germline, which a read error may explain. This chain links TRBV11-2 with TRBJ2-3; D tentatively fits TRBD1 or TRBD2 (5 bases each). CDR1 and CDR2 from the germline V gene are SGHAT and FQNNGV. The CDR3 has 17 residues. The DNA for the CDR3 is TGTGCCAGCAGCCGCCATATAGGGGCGGGTTCCACAGATATGCAGTATTTT. Translated, it gives CASSRHIGAGSTDMQYF.

On this clonotype: This CDR3 is missing its conserved last phenylalanine or tryptophan, likely due to a read error. The J gene is TRBJ1-2, the V gene TRBV11-2, with unresolved D. The CDR3 totals 13 residues. Germline CDR1 is SGHAT and CDR2 is FQNNGV. CDR3 in amino acids: CGSSPNMERGYTS. The CDR3, as DNA: TGTGGCAGCAGCCCCAACATGGAGAGGGGCTACACCTCC.

V is TRBV5-1 and J is TRBJ2-2; the match to TRBD2 covers 10 bases. J was trimmed by 4 bases and V by 9 bases; bases with no gene match: 15. Looked up from germline, CDR1 is SGHRS and CDR2 is YFSETQ. The CDR3 has 17 residues. CDR3 residues: CANNLGPSGSVTGELFF. The DNA of the CDR3 is TGCGCCAACAACTTGGGGCCTAGCGGGAGTGTCACCGGGGAGCTGTTTTTT.

The gene calls are TRBV12-3 or TRBV12-4 and TRBJ2-1; 7 bases match TRBD1. The CDR3 has 13 amino acids. Trimming removed 5 bases from V and 10 bases from J; junction bases left unmatched: 8. CDR3 protein: CASSTTGSNEQFF. CDR3 sequence (DNA): TGTGCCAGCAGTACGACAGGGAGCAACGAGCAGTTCTTC.

This sequence joins TRBV20-1 and TRBJ2-3, with TRBD2 identical over 7 bases. V lost 6 bases to trimming and J lost 2 bases; unmatched junction nucleotides: 17. Germline V gene data show CDR1 as DFQATT and CDR2 as SNEGSKA (reference sequence). The CDR3 contains 17 residues. DNA of the CDR3: TGCAGTGCGCTCCGGGCTAGCGGTCTAATACTCACAGATACGCAGTATTTT. Translation gives CSALRASGLILTDTQYF.

Note on this clonotype: Mismatch with germline at one junction end may stem from a read error. The chain is built from TRBV11-2 and TRBJ2-5, with a possible D match to TRBD2 (6 bases). Germline lookup yields CDR1 SGHAT and CDR2 FQNNGV. CDR3 length: 16 residues. The CDR3 DNA is TGTGCCAGCGGCTTAGTTGGGCGGAGGGCCCAAGGAACCCAGTACTTC. Protein: CASGLVGRRAQGTQYF.

The rearrangement links TRBV12-3 or TRBV12-4 to TRBJ1-1; no reliable D call. The CDR3 is 13 residues long. Trimming removed 4 bases from V and 8 bases from J, with 14 bases in between. The DNA for the CDR3 is TGTGCCAGCAGTTCAGGTCCACCATGCGAAGCTTTCTTT. Its translation: CASSSGPPCEAFF.

Note on this clonotype: It may be a read error: a sequence one base away is much more abundant. The V and J genes are TRBV24-1 and TRBJ1-2; 9 bases are shared with TRBD1. The CDR3 loop spans 15 amino acids. Germline V gives CDR1 KGHDR, CDR2 SFDVKD. CDR3 sequence (DNA): TGTACCACCGGCGGGACAGGGCAATTTGGAGATGGCTACACCTTC. Its protein is CTTGGTGQFGDGYTF.

This clonotype was recorded at least ten times. The genes are TRBV4-2 and TRBJ2-5; D is unresolved. Trimming stripped 0 bases from V and 3 bases from J, with 8 bases between. The CDR3 has 14 residues. Germline V gene data show CDR1 as LGHNA and CDR2 as YNFKEQ. This chain's CDR3 is CASSQDSQKETQYF. The CDR3 DNA sequence: TGTGCCAGCAGCCAAGATTCGCAGAAAGAGACCCAGTACTTC.

As for this clonotype: The junction differs from germline at one of its ends, possibly a read error. This sequence joins TRBV11-2 and TRBJ2-7; 7 nucleotides line up with TRBD1. CDR3 length equals 13 residues. The germline CDR1 and CDR2 sequences are SGHAT and FQNNGV. CDR3 nucleotides: TGTGCCAGCATCGCCCGGGACAATGGACAGGCGGTTTTC. It yields the protein CASIARDNGQAVF.

Details on this clonotype: A read error may account for a junction end that differs from germline. The chain uses TRBV11-2 and TRBJ2-1, with a weak D call TRBD2 (5 bases). The CDR3 extends over 15 amino acids. Germline V gives CDR1 SGHAT, CDR2 FQNNGV. CDR3 amino acids: CSSGLATRGPREQFF. The CDR3 coding sequence is TGTTCCAGCGGCTTAGCAACGAGAGGGCCGCGCGAGCAGTTCTTC.

DNA for the CDR3: TGTGCCACCAGTAGGGGACAGGGGTGGTTTGAGCAGTTCTTC. As protein: CATSRGQGWFEQFF. The chain recombines TRBV24-1 with TRBJ2-1, with 10 positions matching TRBD1. Germline CDR1 is KGHDR and CDR2 is SFDVKD. V shed 6 bases and J 9 bases; nucleotides not matched to a gene: 7. The CDR3 length is 14 residues.

V gene TRBV6-6 combines with J gene TRBJ2-5, with 7 positions matching TRBD1. There are 13 residues in the CDR3. Losses at the gene ends were 5 bases for V and 7 bases for J; bases not matched to a gene: 7. The germline V gene encodes CDR1 MNHNY and CDR2 SVGAGI (reference sequence). The CDR3, as DNA: TGTGCCAGCAGTCTCACGGGGACAGTGACCCAGTACTTC. Protein: CASSLTGTVTQYF.

Turning to this clonotype: This may come from a read error, since a much larger clone is one base off. This chain uses TRBV20-1 with TRBJ2-7, with D possibly called TRBD1 or TRBD2 (5 bases each). Deletions cut 1 base from V and 2 bases from J, with 12 bases between. CDR1 DFQATT and CDR2 SNEGSKA come from the germline V gene (reference sequence). This CDR3 has 14 amino acids. CDR3 sequence: CSARGPGLTYEQYF. In nucleotides, the CDR3 is TGCAGTGCTAGAGGTCCGGGGCTCACCTACGAGCAGTACTTC.

Concerning this clonotype: At one end the junction does not follow the germline gene, possibly because of a read error. The chain employs TRBV11-2 and TRBJ2-1, with D perhaps TRBD1 (6 bases). CDR1 is SGHAT, CDR2 FQNNGV, per germline. This CDR3 is built from 14 residues. The CDR3 protein is CASSPRTEYNERFF. CDR3 nucleotide sequence: TGTGCCAGCAGTCCGCGGACAGAGTACAATGAGCGGTTCTTC.

Concerning this clonotype: A junction boundary mismatches the germline segment, possibly from a read error. This sequence joins TRBV11-2 and TRBJ2-5; tentatively, D is TRBD2 (5 bases). Germline V gene lookup returns CDR1 SGHAT and CDR2 FQNNGV. This CDR3 contains 15 residues. Here the CDR3 DNA reads TGTGCTAGCTGCTTATTCGCCGGGATCCAAGAGATCCAGTACTTC. Residues: CASCLFAGIQEIQYF.

This clonotype has more than one count but fewer than ten. A junction end diverges from the germline sequence, so it may reflect a read error. The chain has TRBV11-2 and TRBJ2-7; D is ambiguous. Germline CDR1 SGHAT, CDR2 FQNNGV. The CDR3 is 15 amino acids. In DNA form, the CDR3 reads TGTGCCAGTAGCTTAGATCCCCAGAGGTTCTACGAGCAATACTTC. Protein sequence: CASSLDPQRFYEQYF.

The chain is built from TRBV29-1 and TRBJ2-5; D is perhaps TRBD1 (6 bases). V was trimmed by 7 bases and J by 7 bases, leaving 16 bases between them. Looked up from germline, CDR1 is SQVTM and CDR2 is ANQGSEA. The CDR3 has 12 residues. DNA of the CDR3: TGCAGCGCTGAGGGGGTAGGCACGACCCAGTACTTC. As protein: CSAEGVGTTQYF.

Details on this clonotype: With a much larger clone just one base away, this may be a read error. The chain couples TRBV20-1 to TRBJ2-2; D possibly uses TRBD1 or TRBD2 (6 bases each). The CDR3 spans 13 residues. CDR1 is DFQATT, CDR2 SNEGSKA, per germline (reference sequence). The CDR3 coding sequence is TGCAGTACTAGGGGGGAGAACACCGGGGAGCTGTTTTTT. This encodes CSTRGENTGELFF.

This clonotype was counted at least ten times. The CDR3 is CASSYSLTGAYEQYF. CDR3 DNA sequence: TGTGCCAGCAGTTACTCCTTGACAGGGGCCTACGAGCAGTACTTC. This chain links TRBV6-6 with TRBJ2-7, with 8 bases fitting TRBD1. The germline V gene has CDR1 MNHNY and CDR2 SVGAGI (reference sequence). The CDR3 runs 15 residues. The junction had 3 bases not matched to a gene; V was cut back by 0 bases and J by 2 bases.

This clonotype was found a few times. The J gene is TRBJ1-2, the V gene TRBV6-5; no clear D. Trimming removed 11 bases from V and 3 bases from J, with 16 bases in between. CDR1 is MNHEY, CDR2 SVGAGI, per germline. This CDR3 spans 13 amino acids. The CDR3 sequence is CAGCAGSDYGYTF. The CDR3, as DNA: TGTGCCGGCTGTGCGGGTTCGGACTATGGCTACACCTTC.

This clonotype was seen a single time. The missing conserved phenylalanine or tryptophan at the end of this CDR3 makes a read error likely. No DNA is shown, since the ends of the CDR3 on it are uncertain; the CDR3 is the one TCRdb lists. J is TRBJ2-7 and V is TRBV11-2; the table calls TRBD1, which could not be checked here. The germline CDR1 and CDR2 sequences are SGHAT and FQNNGV. The CDR3 adds up to 14 amino acids, both ends counted. The CDR3 reads CASSFQDRVYEQYL.

With regard to this clonotype: A read error may account for a junction end that differs from germline. V usage is TRBV11-2 and J usage is TRBJ1-5; D is unclear. CDR3 length equals 16 residues. From germline, CDR1 is SGHAT and CDR2 FQNNGV. In DNA form, the CDR3 reads TGTGCCAACAGCCCCCTTCCACGAAGAGGCGGTCAGCCCCAGCATTTT. Translated, it gives CANSPLPRRGGQPQHF.

As concerns this clonotype: A much larger clone lies one base from this, so it may be a read error. This sequence joins TRBV30 and TRBJ1-5; D is unresolved. CDR1 and CDR2 (germline): GTSNPN, SVGIG (reference sequence). The CDR3 is made up of 12 amino acids. In nucleotides, the CDR3 is TGTGCCTGGGGACGGCCCAATCAGCCCCACCATTTT. It codes for CAWGRPNQPHHF.